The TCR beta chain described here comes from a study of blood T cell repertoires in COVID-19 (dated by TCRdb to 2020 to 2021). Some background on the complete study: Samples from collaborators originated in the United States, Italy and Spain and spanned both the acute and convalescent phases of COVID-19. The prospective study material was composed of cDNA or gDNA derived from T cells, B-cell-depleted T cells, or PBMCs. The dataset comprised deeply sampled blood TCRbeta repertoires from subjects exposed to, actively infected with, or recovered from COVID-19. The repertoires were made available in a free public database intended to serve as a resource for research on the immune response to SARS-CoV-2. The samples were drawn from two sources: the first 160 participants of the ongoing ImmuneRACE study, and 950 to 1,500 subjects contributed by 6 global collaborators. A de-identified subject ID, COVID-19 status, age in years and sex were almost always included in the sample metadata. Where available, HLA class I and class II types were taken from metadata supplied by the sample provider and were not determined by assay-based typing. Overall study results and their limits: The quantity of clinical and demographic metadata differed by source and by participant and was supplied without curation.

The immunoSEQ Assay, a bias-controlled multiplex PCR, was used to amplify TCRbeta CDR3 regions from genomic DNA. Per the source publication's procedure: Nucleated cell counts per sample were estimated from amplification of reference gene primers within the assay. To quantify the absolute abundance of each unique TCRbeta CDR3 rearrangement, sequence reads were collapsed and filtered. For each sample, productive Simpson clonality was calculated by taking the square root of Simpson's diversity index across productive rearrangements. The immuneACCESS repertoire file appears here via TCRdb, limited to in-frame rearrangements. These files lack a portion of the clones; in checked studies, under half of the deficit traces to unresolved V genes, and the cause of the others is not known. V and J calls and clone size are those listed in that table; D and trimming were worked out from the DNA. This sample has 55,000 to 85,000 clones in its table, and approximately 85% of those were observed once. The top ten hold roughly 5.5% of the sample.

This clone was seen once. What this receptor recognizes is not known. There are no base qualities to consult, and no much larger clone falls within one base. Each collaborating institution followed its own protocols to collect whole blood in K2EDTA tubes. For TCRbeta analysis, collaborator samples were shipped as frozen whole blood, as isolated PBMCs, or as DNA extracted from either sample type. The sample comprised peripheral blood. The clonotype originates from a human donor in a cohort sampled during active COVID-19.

The sequenced DNA: TGTGCCACCAGCAGAGTAGGGGGGGAACAGCCCCAGCATTTT. This sequence encodes CATSRVGGEQPQHF. The chain is made from TRBV15 and TRBJ1-5, with a weak D call of TRBD1 (6 bases match). Deletion took 1 base off V and 7 bases off J, with a span of 11 bases between the germline ends. Its CDR3 holds 14 amino acids, cysteine through phenylalanine. Just the 42-base CDR3 DNA is kept, in frame starting at base 1. Per the germline V gene (reference sequence), LNHNV is the CDR1 and YYDKDF is the CDR2.